This T cell receptor beta chain was sequenced for a study of blood T cell dynamics during melanoma immunotherapy. V was pared by 4 bases and J by 0 bases, with 6 bases between. The CDR3 has 13 residues. Germline CDR1 is MNHNS and CDR2 is SASEGT. Clones were sequenced by immunoSEQ multiplex PCR, and TCRdb holds only the in-frame ones, with some missing. The table shows roughly 29,000 clones, with approximately 80% occurring only once. As to time point: week 3, after first cycle of checkpoint inhibitor. The clonotype originates from a human donor with melanoma. Here the sequenced sample was blood, taken from a patient treated with checkpoint blockade. The chain links TRBV6-1 to TRBJ1-1, with no clear D. The CDR3 region is CASSVQVNTEAFF. The CDR3 nucleotides read TGTGCCAGCAGTGTCCAGGTGAACACTGAAGCTTTCTTT.